This T cell receptor (beta chain) was obtained from a study of OX40 agonist ivuxolimab in advanced cancers. On the study more broadly: Partial responses were achieved by three patients, one with hepatocellular carcinoma and two with cutaneous melanoma.

About this clone: The antigen remains undetermined.

The germline gives CDR1 SQVTM, CDR2 ANQGSEA. The CDR3 is made up of 12 amino acids. V lost 0 bases to trimming and J lost 8 bases, with 10 bases between them. Study conclusions and caveats: The study observed clonal expansion of CD4+ and CD8+ blood T cells by week 6 at 0.1 to 3.0 mg/kg. Among the least clonally expanded were partial responders at 0.1-3.0 mg/kg.

Sequencing was performed with immunoSEQ multiplex PCR; in TCRdb, only in-frame clones are kept and a portion is missing. The table records 40,000 to 45,000 clones, approximately 86% of them present only once. The chain recombines TRBV29-1 with TRBJ1-2; D not certain. The source material was CD4+ or CD8+ T cells sorted from blood, sampled in a trial of the OX40 agonist ivuxolimab. The TCR sequence derives from an adult with an advanced solid tumor such as melanoma, head and neck, liver or kidney cancer. The CDR3 reads CSVEDLFVGYTF. The DNA for the CDR3 is TGCAGCGTTGAAGATCTTTTTGTAGGCTACACCTTC.